Shown below are 4 T cell receptor beta chains from a single sample sequenced in a study of blood T cell repertoires in COVID-19. Profiling relied on immunoSEQ multiplex PCR, and the TCRdb table lists in-frame clones only, not all of them. This repertoire shows some 87,000 clones, around 90% found once; its top ten account for 4% to 4.5%. The specimen sequenced was peripheral blood. Receptors originate from a human donor with COVID-19, enrolled during active disease. The donor label of this sample is uncertain.

The chain employs TRBV13 and TRBJ2-7; 7 bases are shared with TRBD2. Per germline, CDR1 PRHDT and CDR2 FYEKMQ (reference sequence). The CDR3 has 15 residues. The trim removed 5 bases at V and 2 bases at J, leaving 9 bases unmatched. DNA of the CDR3: TGTGCCAGCAGCCCGGCGGGAGTCGAAGCCTACGAGCAGTACTTC. It translates to CASSPAGVEAYEQYF.

This chain links TRBV15 with TRBJ1-3; TRBD1 matches 7 bases. This CDR3 is 17 amino acids long. Germline V gives CDR1 LNHNV, CDR2 YYDKDF (reference sequence). After removal of 1 base from V and 0 bases from J, the junction contained 6 bases not matched to a gene. The CDR3: CATSRGTGGPSGNTIYF. The CDR3 DNA is TGTGCCACCAGCAGAGGGACAGGAGGACCCTCTGGAAACACCATATATTTT.

The rearrangement links TRBV6-1 to TRBJ2-1, with D possibly being TRBD1 (5 bases). Germline CDR1 reads MNHNS; CDR2 reads SASEGT. CDR3 size: 13 residues. The V and J ends lost 1 base and 10 bases respectively, with 11 bases between them. For the CDR3, the DNA is TGTGCCAGCAGTGAAGTGAGTAGGGGCGAGCAGTTCTTC. Translated: CASSEVSRGEQFF.

This chain connects TRBV21-1 to TRBJ1-1; the listed D gene, TRBD1, was not tested against the DNA. TRBV21-1 is a pseudogene segment. The CDR3 is 15 residues long. CDR3 loop: CASSKVTGKNTEAFF. In DNA, the CDR3 is TGTGCCAGCAGCAAAGTGACAGGGAAGAACACTGAAGCTTTCTTT.